This T cell receptor (beta chain) was obtained from a study of T cell responses to AZD1222 COVID-19 vaccine. Some clones are missing from TCRdb's copy, which holds only in-frame ones; the method was immunoSEQ multiplex PCR. The sample carries roughly 100,000 clones, 75% to 90% recorded once. The V segment lost 3 bases and the J segment 2 bases; nucleotides outside the gene matches: 2. Germline CDR1 reads SGHAT; CDR2 reads FQNNGV. CDR3 size: 15 residues. The chain uses TRBV11-2 and TRBJ2-1; TRBD2 matches at 9 bases. Specimen: peripheral blood, collected on day 0 of AZD1222 vaccination. This TCR came from an adult in good health. The CDR3 region has the DNA TGTGCCAGCAGCTTGGGCGGGGGGGCCTACAATGAGCAGTTCTTC. This translates into CASSLGGGAYNEQFF.